This TCR beta chain was retrieved from a study of blood T cell repertoires in COVID-19. On the study more broadly: There were acute and convalescent COVID-19 samples, and they came from the United States, Italy and Spain. T cells, B-cell-depleted T cells, or PBMCs supplied cDNA or gDNA.

Original processing methods: Amplifying reference gene primers gave estimates of nucleated cell counts. Sequencing was performed with immunoSEQ multiplex PCR; in TCRdb, only in-frame clones are kept and a portion is missing. That table gives V, J and clone size, and the DNA gave D and trimming. Here the sample spans about 190,000 clones, 82% being singletons. Trimming removed 4 bases at V and 7 bases at J, with 13 bases between. Per the germline V gene, CDR1 is LNHDA and CDR2 is SQIVND (reference sequence). The CDR3 consists of 14 residues. This clone came up a few times. The receptor was derived from a woman aged 55-69 years with COVID-19, enrolled during active disease. This rearrangement joins TRBV19 to TRBJ2-2, with D possibly being TRBD2 (5 bases). Sequenced sample: peripheral blood. The CDR3 reads CASSKGREIGELFF. CDR3 nucleotide sequence: TGTGCCAGTAGTAAAGGACGGGAAATCGGGGAGCTGTTTTTT.